This record covers a single T cell receptor beta chain. Germline values: CDR1 SGHRS, CDR2 YFSETQ. The CDR3 runs 16 residues. Trimming removed 4 bases from V and 6 bases from J, with 19 bases in between. This entry is derived from a study of cytomegalovirus exposure and HLA in healthy donors. A multiplex PCR was run with 60 Vbeta primers and 13 Jbeta primers. Sequencing was performed with immunoSEQ multiplex PCR; in TCRdb, only in-frame clones are kept and a portion is missing. The sample yields 150,000 to 200,000 clones, more than 75% seen once. Material: PBMCs. The TCR sequence derives from a woman aged 40 to 50 in good health and CMV-seronegative. The chain uses TRBV5-1 and TRBJ1-4; possible D gene TRBD1, 5 bases. Here the CDR3 reads CASSTNPGGVDEKLFF. The CDR3 DNA sequence: TGCGCCAGCAGCACAAATCCTGGGGGGGTTGATGAAAAACTGTTTTTT.